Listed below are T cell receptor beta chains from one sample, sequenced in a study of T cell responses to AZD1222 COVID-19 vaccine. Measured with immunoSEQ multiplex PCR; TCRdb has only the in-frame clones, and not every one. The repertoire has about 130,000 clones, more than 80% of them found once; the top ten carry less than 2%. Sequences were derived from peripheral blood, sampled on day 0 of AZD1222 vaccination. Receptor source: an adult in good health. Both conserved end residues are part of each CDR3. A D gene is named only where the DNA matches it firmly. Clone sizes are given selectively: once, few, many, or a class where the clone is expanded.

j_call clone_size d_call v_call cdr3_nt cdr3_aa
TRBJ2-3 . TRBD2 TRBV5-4 TGTGCCAGCAGTTACTCTAGCGGGTCCCGCACAGATACGCAGTATTTT CASSYSSGSRTDTQYF
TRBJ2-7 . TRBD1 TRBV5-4 TGTGCCAGCAGCTCGGCGGGACAGGAGAGCTCCTACGAGCAGTACTTC CASSSAGQESSYEQYF
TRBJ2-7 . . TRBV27 TGTGCCAGCAGACCTCAGGGGCCGGGGTACGAGCAGTACTTC CASRPQGPGYEQYF
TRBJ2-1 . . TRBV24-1 TGTGCCACCAGTGATTTGCCGGAATCCAATGAGCAGTTCTTC CATSDLPESNEQFF
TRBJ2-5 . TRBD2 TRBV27 TGTGCCAGCAGTTTATCTGGACTAGCTCGCGAGACCCAGTACTTC CASSLSGLARETQYF
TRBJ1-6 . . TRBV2 TGTGCCAGCAGTCCAATGGCCGGGTCACCCCTCCACTTT CASSPMAGSPLHF
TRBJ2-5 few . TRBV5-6 TGTGCCAGCAGCACCCAAGAGACCCAGTACTTC CASSTQETQYF
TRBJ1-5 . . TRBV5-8 TGTGCCAGCAGCTCCACATCTCCCCAGCATTTT CASSSTSPQHF
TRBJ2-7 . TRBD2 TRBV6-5 TGTGCCAGCAGTTATGGCGGGAGGGGTGACGAGCAGTACTTC CASSYGGRGDEQYF
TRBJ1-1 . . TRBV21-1 TGTGCCAGCAGCCCTCGGACAGGGGGGAACACTGAAGCTTTCTTT CASSPRTGGNTEAFF